This TCR beta chain emerged from a study of response to subunit inactivated influenza vaccine. Study observations and caveats: Few additional T cells are recruited per seasonal influenza vaccination, authors suggested.

V lost 5 bases and J lost 3, with 9 bases in between. This CDR3 spans 13 amino acids. Looked up from germline, CDR1 is SGHTA and CDR2 is FQGNSA. This clonotype was detected many times. Its matching antigen is unknown. TCRdb used MiXCR to reprocess the RT-PCR reads, holding one entry per CDR3 protein. The sample has approximately 530,000 distinct CDR3 sequences; 10% to 15% are singletons. The sequencing used PBMCs from blood, collected 45 days after vaccination. The chain links TRBV7-2 to TRBJ2-3; tentatively, D is TRBD2 (6 bases). The receptor's source is a man aged 50 or older who received an inactivated influenza vaccine. The CDR3 bases are TGTGCCAGCAGCCCCCGGGGGACAGATACGCAGTATTTT. Translated: CASSPRGTDTQYF.